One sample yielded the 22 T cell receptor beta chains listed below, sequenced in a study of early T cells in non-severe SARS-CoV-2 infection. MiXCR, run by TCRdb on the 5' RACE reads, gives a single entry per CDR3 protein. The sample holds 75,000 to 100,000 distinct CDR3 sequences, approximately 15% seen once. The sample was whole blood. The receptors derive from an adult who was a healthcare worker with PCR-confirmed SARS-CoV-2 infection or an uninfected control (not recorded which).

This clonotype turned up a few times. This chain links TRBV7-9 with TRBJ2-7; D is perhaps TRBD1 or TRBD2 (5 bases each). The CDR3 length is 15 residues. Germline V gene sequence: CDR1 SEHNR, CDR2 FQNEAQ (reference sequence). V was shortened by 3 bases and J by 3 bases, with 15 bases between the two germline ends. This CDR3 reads CASSFQRDVNYEQYF. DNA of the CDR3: TGTGCCAGCAGCTTCCAACGGGACGTTAACTACGAGCAGTACTTC.

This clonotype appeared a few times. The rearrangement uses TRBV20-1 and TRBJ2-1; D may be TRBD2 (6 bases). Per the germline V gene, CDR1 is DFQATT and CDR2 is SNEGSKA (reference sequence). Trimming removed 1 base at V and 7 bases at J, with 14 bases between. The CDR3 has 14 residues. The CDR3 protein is CSARGGGPGNEQFF. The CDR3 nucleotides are TGCAGTGCTAGAGGGGGAGGCCCCGGGAATGAGCAGTTCTTC.

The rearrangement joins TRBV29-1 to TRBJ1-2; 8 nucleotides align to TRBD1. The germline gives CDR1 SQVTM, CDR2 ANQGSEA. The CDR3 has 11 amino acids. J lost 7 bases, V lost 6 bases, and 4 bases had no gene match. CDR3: CSVTGEAGYTF. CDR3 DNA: TGCAGCGTGACAGGGGAGGCTGGCTACACCTTC.

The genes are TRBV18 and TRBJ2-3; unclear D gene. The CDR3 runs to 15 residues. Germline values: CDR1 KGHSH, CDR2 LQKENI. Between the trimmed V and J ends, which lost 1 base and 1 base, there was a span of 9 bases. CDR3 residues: CASSPRYSRTDTQYF. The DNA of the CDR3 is TGTGCCAGCTCACCACGTTACTCCCGCACAGATACGCAGTATTTT.

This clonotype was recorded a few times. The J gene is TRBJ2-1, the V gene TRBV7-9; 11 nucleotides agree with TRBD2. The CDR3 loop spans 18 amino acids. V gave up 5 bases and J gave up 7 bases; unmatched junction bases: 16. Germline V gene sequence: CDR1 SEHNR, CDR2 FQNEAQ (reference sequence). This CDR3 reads CASSHPLIAGGQENEQFF. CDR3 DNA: TGTGCCAGCAGCCACCCTCTAATAGCGGGAGGGCAGGAGAATGAGCAGTTCTTC. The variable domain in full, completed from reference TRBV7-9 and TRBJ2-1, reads DTGVSQNPRHKITKRGQNVTFRCDPISEHNRLYWYRQTLGQGPEFLTYFQNEAQLEKSRLLSDRFSAERPKGSFSTLEIQRTEQGDSAMYLCASSHPLIAGGQENEQFFGPGTRLTVL.

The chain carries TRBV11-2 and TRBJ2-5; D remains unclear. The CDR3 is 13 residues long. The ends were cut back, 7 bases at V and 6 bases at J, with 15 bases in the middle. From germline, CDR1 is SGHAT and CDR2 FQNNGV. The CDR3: CASMKGLSQTQYF. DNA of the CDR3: TGTGCCAGCATGAAAGGATTAAGCCAGACCCAGTACTTC.

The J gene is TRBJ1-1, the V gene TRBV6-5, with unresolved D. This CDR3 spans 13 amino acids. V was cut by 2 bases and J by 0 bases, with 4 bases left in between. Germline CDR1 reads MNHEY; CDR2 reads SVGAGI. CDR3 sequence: CASSYKMNTEAFF. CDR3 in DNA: TGTGCCAGCAGTTACAAGATGAACACTGAAGCTTTCTTT.

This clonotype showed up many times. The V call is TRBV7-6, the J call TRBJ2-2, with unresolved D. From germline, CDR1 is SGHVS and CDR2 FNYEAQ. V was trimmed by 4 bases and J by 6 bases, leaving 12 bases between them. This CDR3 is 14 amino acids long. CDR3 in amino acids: CASSSYSVPGELFF. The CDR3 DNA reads TGTGCCAGCAGCTCCTATTCTGTCCCCGGGGAGCTGTTTTTT.

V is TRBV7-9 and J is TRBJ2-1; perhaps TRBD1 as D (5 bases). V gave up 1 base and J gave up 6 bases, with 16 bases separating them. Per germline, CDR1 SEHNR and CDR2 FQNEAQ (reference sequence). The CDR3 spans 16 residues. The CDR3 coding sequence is TGTGCCAGCAGCTTAGTTTCTTTACAGGATCCCAATGAGCAGTTCTTC. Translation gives CASSLVSLQDPNEQFF. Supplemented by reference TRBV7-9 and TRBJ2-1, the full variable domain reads DTGVSQNPRHKITKRGQNVTFRCDPISEHNRLYWYRQTLGQGPEFLTYFQNEAQLEKSRLLSDRFSAERPKGSFSTLEIQRTEQGDSAMYLCASSLVSLQDPNEQFFGPGTRLTVL.

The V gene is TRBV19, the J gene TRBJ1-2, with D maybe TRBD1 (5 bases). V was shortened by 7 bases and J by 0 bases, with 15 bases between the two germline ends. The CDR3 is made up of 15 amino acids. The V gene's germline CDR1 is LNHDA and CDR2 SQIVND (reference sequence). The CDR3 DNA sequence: TGTGCCAGTATCGACGGGGCAGAGCCTAACTATGGCTACACCTTC. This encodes CASIDGAEPNYGYTF.

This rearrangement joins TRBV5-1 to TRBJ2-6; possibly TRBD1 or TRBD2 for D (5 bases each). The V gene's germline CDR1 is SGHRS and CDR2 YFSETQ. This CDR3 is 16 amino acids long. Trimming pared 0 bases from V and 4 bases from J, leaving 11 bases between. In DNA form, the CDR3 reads TGCGCCAGCAGCTTGGCCTCAGGGACCGGGGCCAACGTCCTGACTTTC. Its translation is CASSLASGTGANVLTF. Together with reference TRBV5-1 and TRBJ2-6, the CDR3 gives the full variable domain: KAGVTQTPRYLIKTRGQQVTLSCSPISGHRSVSWYQQTPGQGLQFLFEYFSETQRNKGNFPGRFSGRQFSNSRSEMNVSTLELGDSALYLCASSLASGTGANVLTFGAGSRLTVL.

The CDR3 region is CASSELGSQETQYF. In DNA form, the CDR3 reads TGTGCCAGCAGTGAATTAGGTTCCCAAGAGACCCAGTACTTC. The chain joins TRBV6-1 to TRBJ2-5; D gene unclear. CDR3 length equals 14 residues. V dropped 2 bases and J dropped 1 base, with 8 bases sitting between them. Germline V gene lookup returns CDR1 MNHNS and CDR2 SASEGT.

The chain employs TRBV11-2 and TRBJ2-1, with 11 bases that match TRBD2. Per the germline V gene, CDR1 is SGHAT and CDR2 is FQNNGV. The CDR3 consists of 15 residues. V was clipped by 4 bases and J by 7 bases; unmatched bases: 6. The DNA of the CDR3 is TGTGCCAGCAGCTCACTTAGCGGGAGGGGGAATGAGCAGTTCTTC. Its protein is CASSSLSGRGNEQFF.

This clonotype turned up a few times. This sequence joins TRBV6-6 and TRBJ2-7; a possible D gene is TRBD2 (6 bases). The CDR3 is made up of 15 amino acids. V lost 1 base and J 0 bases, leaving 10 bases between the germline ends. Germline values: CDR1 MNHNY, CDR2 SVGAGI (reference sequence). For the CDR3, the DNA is TGTGCCAGCAGTTACTTTACCGGGAGCTCCTACGAGCAGTACTTC. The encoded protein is CASSYFTGSSYEQYF.

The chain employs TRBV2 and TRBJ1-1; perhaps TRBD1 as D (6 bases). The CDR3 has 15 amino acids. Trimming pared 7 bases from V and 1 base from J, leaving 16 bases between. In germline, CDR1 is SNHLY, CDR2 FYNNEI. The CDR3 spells CASIVPLQGNTEAFF. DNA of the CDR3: TGTGCCAGCATCGTTCCCCTACAGGGGAACACTGAAGCTTTCTTT.

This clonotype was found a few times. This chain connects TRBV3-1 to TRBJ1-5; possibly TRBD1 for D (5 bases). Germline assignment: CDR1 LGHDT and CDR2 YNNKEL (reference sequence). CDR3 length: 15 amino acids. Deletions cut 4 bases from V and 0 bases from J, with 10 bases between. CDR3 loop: CASSPEGNSNQPQHF. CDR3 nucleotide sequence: TGTGCCAGCAGCCCTGAGGGGAATAGCAATCAGCCCCAGCATTTT.

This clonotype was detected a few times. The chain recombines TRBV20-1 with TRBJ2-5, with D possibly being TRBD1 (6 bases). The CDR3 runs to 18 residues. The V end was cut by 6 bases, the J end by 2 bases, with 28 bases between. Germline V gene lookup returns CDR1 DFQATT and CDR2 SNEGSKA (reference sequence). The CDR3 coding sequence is TGCAGTGCCCAGAAAGTGTTATCAGGGGCGAGTATACAAGAGACCCAGTACTTC. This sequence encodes CSAQKVLSGASIQETQYF.

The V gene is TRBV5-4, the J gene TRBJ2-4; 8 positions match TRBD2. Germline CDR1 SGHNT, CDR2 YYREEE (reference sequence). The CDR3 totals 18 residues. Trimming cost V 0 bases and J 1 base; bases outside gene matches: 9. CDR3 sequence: CASSLDSTGGPAKNIQYF. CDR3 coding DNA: TGTGCCAGCAGCTTGGACAGTACGGGAGGGCCGGCCAAAAACATTCAGTACTTC. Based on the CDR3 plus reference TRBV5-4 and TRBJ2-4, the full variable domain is ETGVTQSPTHLIKTRGQQVTLRCSSQSGHNTVSWYQQALGQGPQFIFQYYREEENGRGNFPPRFSGLQFPNYSSELNVNALELDDSALYLCASSLDSTGGPAKNIQYFGAGTRLSVL.

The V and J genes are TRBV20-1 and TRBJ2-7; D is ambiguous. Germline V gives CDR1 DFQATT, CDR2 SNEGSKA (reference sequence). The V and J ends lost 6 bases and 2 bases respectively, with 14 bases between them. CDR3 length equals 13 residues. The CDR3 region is CSAQTSGTYEQYF. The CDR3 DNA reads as TGCAGTGCCCAGACCTCAGGTACCTACGAGCAGTACTTC.

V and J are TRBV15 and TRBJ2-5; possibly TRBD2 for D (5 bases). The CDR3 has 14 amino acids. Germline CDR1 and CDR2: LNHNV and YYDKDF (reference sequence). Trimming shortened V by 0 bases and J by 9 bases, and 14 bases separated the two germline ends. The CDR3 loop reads CATSRESGNSPQYF. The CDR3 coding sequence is TGTGCCACCAGCAGAGAGAGCGGAAACTCTCCCCAGTACTTC.

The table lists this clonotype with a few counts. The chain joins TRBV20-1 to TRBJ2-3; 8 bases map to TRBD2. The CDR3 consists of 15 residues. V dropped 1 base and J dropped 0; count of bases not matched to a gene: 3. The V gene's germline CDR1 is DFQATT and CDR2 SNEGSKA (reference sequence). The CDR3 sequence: CSARVSSGSTDTQYF. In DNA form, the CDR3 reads TGCAGTGCTAGAGTTTCTAGCGGGAGCACAGATACGCAGTATTTT.

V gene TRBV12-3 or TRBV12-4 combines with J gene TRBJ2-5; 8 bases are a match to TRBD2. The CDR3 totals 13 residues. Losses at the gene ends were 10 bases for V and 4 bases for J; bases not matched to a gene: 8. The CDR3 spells CATRGGPGETQYF. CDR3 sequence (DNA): TGTGCCACCCGGGGGGGACCGGGAGAGACCCAGTACTTC.